Sequencing of this TCR beta chain was carried out in a study of identical twins' blood T cells. Overall study findings and caveats: Each donor's most abundant TCRbeta clonotypes shared more CDR3 sequences with her twin than unrelated donors. Environmental influences on twin similarity could not be excluded. V gene usage reportedly matched far better within twin pairs than unrelated donors.

The CDR3 has 13 residues. The V gene lost 2 bases and the J gene lost 3 bases, with 5 bases spanning the gap. CDR1 and CDR2 from the germline V gene are MNHEY and SVGEGT. Using its own MiXCR run on the 5' RACE reads, TCRdb lists one record per CDR3 protein. The data contain fewer than 450,000 distinct CDR3 sequences, about 28% of them singletons. There are a few counts of this clonotype. What it binds is unknown. The sequenced sample consisted of PBMCs. V and J are TRBV6-2 or TRBV6-3 and TRBJ1-5; D unresolved. The receptor comes from a woman aged 18-49 years in good health. The CDR3 reads CASSYRYNQPQHF. The CDR3 region has the DNA TGTGCCAGCAGTTACCGTTACAATCAGCCCCAGCATTTT.